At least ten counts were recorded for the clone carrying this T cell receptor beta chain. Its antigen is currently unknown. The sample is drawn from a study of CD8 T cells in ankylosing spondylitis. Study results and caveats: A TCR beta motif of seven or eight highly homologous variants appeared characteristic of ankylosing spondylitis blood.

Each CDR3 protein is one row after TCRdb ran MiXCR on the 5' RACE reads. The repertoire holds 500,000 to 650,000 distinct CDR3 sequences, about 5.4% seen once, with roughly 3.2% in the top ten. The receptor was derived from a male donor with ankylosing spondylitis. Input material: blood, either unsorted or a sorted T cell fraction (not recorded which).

Here the CDR3 reads CASGTGLAGGYNEQFF. CDR3 coding DNA: TGCGCCAGCGGAACGGGACTAGCGGGGGGATACAATGAGCAGTTCTTC. The chain is built from TRBV5-1 and TRBJ2-1; 15 bases are a match to TRBD2. Per the germline V gene, CDR1 is SGHRS and CDR2 is YFSETQ. Trimming cost V 7 bases and J 4 bases; bases outside gene matches: 6. The CDR3 loop spans 16 amino acids.